Detailed here is one T cell receptor (beta chain). There is no known antigen for this receptor. Base-call qualities are not available, and no considerably larger clone is one nucleotide away. The CDR3 goes from the cysteine to the phenylalanine over 13 residues. Only the CDR3 DNA stays, 39 bases, in frame from base 1. V is pared back by 6 bases and J by 6 bases, with 11 bases lying between the germline termini. Reading the germline V gene gives CDR1 SGHTA and CDR2 FQGTGA. These data are taken from a study of blood T cell repertoires in COVID-19 (dated by TCRdb to the early 2020s). Background on the whole study: The collaborator samples originated in the United States, Italy and Spain and spanned the acute and convalescent phases of COVID-19. The material from the prospective study consisted of cDNA or gDNA derived from T cells, B-cell-depleted T cells, or PBMCs. Subjects who had been exposed to COVID-19, were actively infected with it, or had recovered from it provided the deeply sampled blood TCRbeta repertoires that made up the dataset. The repertoires were made available in a free public database intended to serve as a resource for research on the immune response to SARS-CoV-2. The samples were drawn from two sources: the first 160 participants of the ongoing ImmuneRACE study, and fewer than 1,500 subjects contributed by 6 global collaborators. A de-identified subject ID, COVID-19 status, age in years and sex were almost always included in the sample metadata. Where HLA class I and class II types were available, the types were taken from metadata supplied by the sample provider, not from assay-based typing.

The immunoSEQ Assay, a bias-controlled multiplex PCR, was used to amplify TCRbeta CDR3 regions from genomic DNA. Per the source publication's procedure: The number of nucleated cells in each sample was estimated from the amplification of reference gene primers within the assay. Sequence reads were collapsed and filtered to measure the absolute abundance of every unique TCRbeta CDR3 rearrangement. For each sample, productive Simpson clonality was calculated as the square root of Simpson's diversity index over productive rearrangements. TCRdb took over this immuneACCESS table, retaining in-frame rearrangements with V and J assigned. Such tables are incomplete; in checked studies, under half of the missing clones stem from an unresolved V gene, and the remainder is unexplained. For V, J and clone size, that table is used; D and trimming come from the DNA. Within this sample are about 15,000 clones, with 80% to 90% of them counted one time only. The ten top clones hold 35% of the sample.

Paper-wide results and their limitations: Clinical and demographic metadata were provided uncurated, with the amount varying by source and participant.

Collaborating institutions collected whole blood in K2EDTA tubes following their own protocols. For TCRbeta analysis, collaborators shipped samples as frozen whole blood, isolated PBMCs, or DNA extracted from either of those sample types. The receptor was isolated from a man in his 70s in a cohort sampled during active COVID-19. The chain employs TRBV7-3 and TRBJ2-2; possibly the D gene is TRBD2, per 5 matching bases. The sequencing input was peripheral blood. Here the CDR3 is given as CASSFRGAGELFF. The nucleotide sequence reads TGTGCCAGCAGTTTTCGGGGTGCCGGGGAGCTGTTTTTT.